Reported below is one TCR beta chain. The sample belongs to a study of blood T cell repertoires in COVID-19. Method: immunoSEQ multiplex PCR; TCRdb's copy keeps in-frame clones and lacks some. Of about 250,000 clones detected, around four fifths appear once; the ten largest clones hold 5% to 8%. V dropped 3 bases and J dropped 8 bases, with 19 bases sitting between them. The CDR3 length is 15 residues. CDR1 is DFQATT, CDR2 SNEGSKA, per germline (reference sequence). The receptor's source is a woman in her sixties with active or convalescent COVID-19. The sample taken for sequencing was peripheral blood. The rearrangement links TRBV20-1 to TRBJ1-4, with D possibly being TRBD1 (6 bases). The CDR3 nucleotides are TGCAGTGCTAGTTTAGTTGGGGGCGCATCGGAAAAACTGTTTTTT. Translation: CSASLVGGASEKLFF.